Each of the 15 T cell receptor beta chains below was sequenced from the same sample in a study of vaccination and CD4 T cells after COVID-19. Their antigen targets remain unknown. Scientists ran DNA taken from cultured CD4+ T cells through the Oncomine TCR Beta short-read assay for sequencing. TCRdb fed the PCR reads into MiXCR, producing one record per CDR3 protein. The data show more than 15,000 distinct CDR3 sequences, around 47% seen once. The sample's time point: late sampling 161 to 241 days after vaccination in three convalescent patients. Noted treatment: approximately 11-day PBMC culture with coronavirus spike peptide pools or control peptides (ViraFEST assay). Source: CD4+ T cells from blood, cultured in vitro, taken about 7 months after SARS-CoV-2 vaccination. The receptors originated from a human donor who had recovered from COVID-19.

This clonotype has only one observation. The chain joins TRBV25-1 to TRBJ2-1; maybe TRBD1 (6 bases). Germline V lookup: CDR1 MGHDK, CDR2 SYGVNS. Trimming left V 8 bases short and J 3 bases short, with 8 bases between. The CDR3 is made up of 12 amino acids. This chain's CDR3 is CASSQGYNEQFF. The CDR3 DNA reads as TGTGCCAGCTCACAGGGCTACAATGAGCAGTTCTTC.

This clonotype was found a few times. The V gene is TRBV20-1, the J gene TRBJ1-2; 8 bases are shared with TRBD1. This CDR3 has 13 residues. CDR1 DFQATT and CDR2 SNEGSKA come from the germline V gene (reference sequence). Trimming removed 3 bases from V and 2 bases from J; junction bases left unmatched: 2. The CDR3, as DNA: TGCAGTGCTAGGGGACAGGCCAACTATGGCTACACCTTC. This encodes CSARGQANYGYTF.

CDR3 bases: TGCAGTGCAACCCGGGGCTACGAGCAGTACTTC. Protein: CSATRGYEQYF. The genes are TRBV20-1 and TRBJ2-7, with D possibly being TRBD2 (5 bases). V was cut by 6 bases and J by 3 bases, with 9 bases left in between. Germline V gene lookup returns CDR1 DFQATT and CDR2 SNEGSKA (reference sequence). This CDR3 contains 11 residues.

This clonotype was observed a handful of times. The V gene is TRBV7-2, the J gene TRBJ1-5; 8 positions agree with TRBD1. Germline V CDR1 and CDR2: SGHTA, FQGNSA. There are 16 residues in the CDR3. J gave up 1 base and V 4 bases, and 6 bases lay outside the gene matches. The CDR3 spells CASSSTGQGSNQPQHF. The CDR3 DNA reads TGTGCCAGCAGCTCCACCGGACAGGGAAGCAATCAGCCCCAGCATTTT.

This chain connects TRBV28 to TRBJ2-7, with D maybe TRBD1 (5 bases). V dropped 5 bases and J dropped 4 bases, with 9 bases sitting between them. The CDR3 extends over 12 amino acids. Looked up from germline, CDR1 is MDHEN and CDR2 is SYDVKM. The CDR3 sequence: CASSRQRYEQYF. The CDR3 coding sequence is TGTGCCAGCAGTCGACAGCGATACGAGCAGTACTTC. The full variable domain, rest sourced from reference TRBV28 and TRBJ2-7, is DVKVTQSSRYLVKRTGEKVFLECVQDMDHENMFWYRQDPGLGLRLIYFSYDVKMKEKGDIPEGYSVSREKKERFSLILESASTNQTSMYLCASSRQRYEQYFGPGTRLTVT.

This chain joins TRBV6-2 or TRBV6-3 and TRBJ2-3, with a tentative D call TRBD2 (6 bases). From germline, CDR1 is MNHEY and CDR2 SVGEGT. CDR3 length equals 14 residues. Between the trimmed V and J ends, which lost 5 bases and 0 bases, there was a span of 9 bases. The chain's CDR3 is CASSPSGSTDTQYF. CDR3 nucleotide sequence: TGTGCCAGCAGTCCAAGCGGGAGCACAGATACGCAGTATTTT.

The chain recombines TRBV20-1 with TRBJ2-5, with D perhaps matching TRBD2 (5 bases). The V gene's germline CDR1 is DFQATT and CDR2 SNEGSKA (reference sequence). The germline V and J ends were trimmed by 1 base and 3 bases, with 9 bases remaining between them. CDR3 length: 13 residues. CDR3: CSARVGIEETQYF. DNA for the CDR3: TGCAGTGCTAGAGTCGGGATAGAAGAGACCCAGTACTTC.

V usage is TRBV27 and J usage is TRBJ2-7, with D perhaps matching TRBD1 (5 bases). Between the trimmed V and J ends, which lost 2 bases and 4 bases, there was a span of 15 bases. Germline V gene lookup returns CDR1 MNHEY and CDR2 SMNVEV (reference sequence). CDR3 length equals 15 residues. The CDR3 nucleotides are TGTGCCAGCAGTTTAACAGGAATCGGCTCTTACGAGCAGTACTTC. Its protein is CASSLTGIGSYEQYF.

The CDR3 loop is CSARDGRGRDTQYF. DNA for the CDR3: TGCAGTGCTAGAGATGGGCGGGGCCGAGATACGCAGTATTTT. The chain uses TRBV20-1 and TRBJ2-3; D is possibly TRBD2 (6 bases). The CDR3 runs to 14 residues. Trimming cost V 0 bases and J 5 bases, with 12 bases left between them. The germline gives CDR1 DFQATT, CDR2 SNEGSKA (reference sequence).

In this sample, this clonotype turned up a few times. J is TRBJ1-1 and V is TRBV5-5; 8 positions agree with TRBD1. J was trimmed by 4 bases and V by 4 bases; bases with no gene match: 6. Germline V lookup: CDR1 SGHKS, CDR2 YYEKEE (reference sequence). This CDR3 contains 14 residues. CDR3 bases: TGTGCCAGCAGCCGGACAGGGTATTTCACTGAAGCTTTCTTT. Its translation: CASSRTGYFTEAFF.

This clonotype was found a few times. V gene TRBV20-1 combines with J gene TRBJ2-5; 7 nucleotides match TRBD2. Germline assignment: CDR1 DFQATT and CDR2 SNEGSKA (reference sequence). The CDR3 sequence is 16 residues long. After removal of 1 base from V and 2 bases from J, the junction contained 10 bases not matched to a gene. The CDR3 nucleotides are TGCAGTGCTAGAGGGAGTAGGGGAGGGATGCAAGAGACCCAGTACTTC. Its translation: CSARGSRGGMQETQYF.

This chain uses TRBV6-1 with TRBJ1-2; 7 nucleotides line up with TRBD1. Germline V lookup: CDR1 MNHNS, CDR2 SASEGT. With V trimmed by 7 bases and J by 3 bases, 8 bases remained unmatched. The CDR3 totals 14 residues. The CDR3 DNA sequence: TGTGCCAGCACGGTATACAGGGGTTACTATGGCTACACCTTC. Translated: CASTVYRGYYGYTF.

CDR3 bases: TGCAGTGCTGTAACCGGGACTAGCGGAACCTACGAGCAGTACTTC. This translates into CSAVTGTSGTYEQYF. This sequence joins TRBV20-1 and TRBJ2-7; 11 nucleotides align to TRBD2. The CDR3 consists of 15 residues. V shed 5 bases, J shed 2 bases, and the junction held 8 bases outside the gene matches. The germline gives CDR1 DFQATT, CDR2 SNEGSKA (reference sequence).

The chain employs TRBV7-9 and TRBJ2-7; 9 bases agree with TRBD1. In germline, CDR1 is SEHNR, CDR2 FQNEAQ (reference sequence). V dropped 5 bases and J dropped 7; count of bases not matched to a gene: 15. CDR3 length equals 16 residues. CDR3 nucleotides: TGTGCCAGCAGCCTGGGACAGGGCTTCATCCCTACGGAGCAGTACTTC. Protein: CASSLGQGFIPTEQYF.

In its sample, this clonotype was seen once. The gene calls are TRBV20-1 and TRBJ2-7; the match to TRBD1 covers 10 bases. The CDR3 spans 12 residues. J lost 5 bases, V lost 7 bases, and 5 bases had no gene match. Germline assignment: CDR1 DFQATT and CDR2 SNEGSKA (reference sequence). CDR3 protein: CSVGQGGDEQYF. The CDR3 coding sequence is TGCAGTGTCGGACAGGGGGGCGACGAGCAGTACTTC.